These T cell receptor beta chains were read from a single sample in a study of response to subunit inactivated influenza vaccine. TCRdb reprocessed the RT-PCR reads with MiXCR, giving one entry per CDR3 protein. The sample comprises fewer than 650,000 distinct CDR3 sequences, 10% to 15% of which are singletons, and around 13% rests with the top ten. Sequencing used PBMCs from blood, obtained about 6 weeks after vaccination. These receptors came from a man aged 45-65 years who received an inactivated influenza vaccine. CDR3s include the opening cysteine and the closing phenylalanine or tryptophan. D genes are given only for firm matches. A row's size may be missing; if present it is once, few, many or a size class.

cdr3_length: 12
clone_size: few
v_call: TRBV15
d_call: .
j_call: TRBJ1-1
cdr3_nt: TGTGCCACCAGCAGAGATTTCACTGAAGCTTTCTTT
cdr3_aa: CATSRDFTEAFF

cdr3_length: 17
clone_size: many
v_call: TRBV27
d_call: TRBD2
j_call: TRBJ2-1
cdr3_nt: TGTGCCAGCAGTCGGGACGGGATTACGCGGGAGTTGGTTGAGCAGTTCTTC
cdr3_aa: CASSRDGITRELVEQFF

cdr3_length: 14
clone_size: many
v_call: TRBV29-1
d_call: .
j_call: TRBJ1-1
cdr3_nt: TGCAGCGTTCAGTTTGGGACATCTAACACTGAAGCTTTCTTT
cdr3_aa: CSVQFGTSNTEAFF

cdr3_length: 12
clone_size: many
v_call: TRBV29-1
d_call: TRBD2
j_call: TRBJ2-7
cdr3_nt: TGCAGCGTTGGACTAGCGAAGGGCGAGCAGTACTTC
cdr3_aa: CSVGLAKGEQYF

cdr3_length: 16
clone_size: .
v_call: TRBV6-1
d_call: TRBD1
j_call: TRBJ1-2
cdr3_nt: TGTGCCAGCAGTCAGCGGACAGGGCAGAAGAACTATGGCTACACCTTC
cdr3_aa: CASSQRTGQKNYGYTF

cdr3_length: 18
clone_size: few
v_call: TRBV11-2
d_call: .
j_call: TRBJ1-2
cdr3_nt: TGTGCCAGCAGCTTAGATCATGGAGTAGCTATGGAGACATATGGCTACACCTTC
cdr3_aa: CASSLDHGVAMETYGYTF

cdr3_length: 15
clone_size: .
v_call: TRBV6-2/TRBV6-3
d_call: .
j_call: TRBJ2-7
cdr3_nt: TGTGCCAGCAGTTACCCCGGGAATAGATGGAGCGAGCAGTACTTC
cdr3_aa: CASSYPGNRWSEQYF

cdr3_length: 15
clone_size: .
v_call: TRBV29-1
d_call: TRBD2
j_call: TRBJ2-1
cdr3_nt: TGCAGCGTTGATGCAAGACTAGCGAGCAAAAATGAGCAGTTCTTC
cdr3_aa: CSVDARLASKNEQFF

cdr3_length: 17
clone_size: few
v_call: TRBV5-1
d_call: TRBD2
j_call: TRBJ2-7
cdr3_nt: TGCGCCAGCAGCTCGCCTACTAGCGGGGGGGCGAGCAACGAGCAGTACTTC
cdr3_aa: CASSSPTSGGASNEQYF

cdr3_length: 18
clone_size: few
v_call: TRBV6-2/TRBV6-3
d_call: TRBD2
j_call: TRBJ2-7
cdr3_nt: TGTGCCAGCAGCCGCAACCAATTCGGGACTAGCGGAACCTACGAGCAGTACTTC
cdr3_aa: CASSRNQFGTSGTYEQYF

cdr3_length: 14
clone_size: few
v_call: TRBV4-3
d_call: .
j_call: TRBJ2-5
cdr3_nt: TGCGCCAGCAGCCCCGGGGACTTTGGAGGGACCCAGTACTTC
cdr3_aa: CASSPGDFGGTQYF

cdr3_length: 15
clone_size: few
v_call: TRBV7-3
d_call: TRBD1
j_call: TRBJ2-5
cdr3_nt: TGTGCCAGCAGCCCCCAGGGACAGGAATGGGAGACCCAGTACTTC
cdr3_aa: CASSPQGQEWETQYF

cdr3_length: 15
clone_size: .
v_call: TRBV3-1
d_call: TRBD1
j_call: TRBJ2-3
cdr3_nt: TGTGCCAGCAACCGAGGGACAGTTAGCACAGATACGCAGTATTTT
cdr3_aa: CASNRGTVSTDTQYF

cdr3_length: 15
clone_size: few
v_call: TRBV7-8
d_call: .
j_call: TRBJ2-3
cdr3_nt: TGTGCCAGCAGCTACCACAGGGTTAGCACAGATACGCAGTATTTT
cdr3_aa: CASSYHRVSTDTQYF

cdr3_length: 16
clone_size: many
v_call: TRBV6-5
d_call: .
j_call: TRBJ2-2
cdr3_nt: TGTGCCAGCAGTTACCCCCCGCAGGGTAACACCGGGGAGCTGTTTTTT
cdr3_aa: CASSYPPQGNTGELFF

cdr3_length: 13
clone_size: few
v_call: TRBV5-1
d_call: .
j_call: TRBJ1-5
cdr3_nt: TGCGCCAGCAGCTTGGAAGGTGCTCAGCCCCAGCATTTT
cdr3_aa: CASSLEGAQPQHF

cdr3_length: 15
clone_size: .
v_call: TRBV15
d_call: .
j_call: TRBJ1-5
cdr3_nt: TGTGCCACCAGCAGAGAAGGAACATTCAATCAGCCCCAGCATTTT
cdr3_aa: CATSREGTFNQPQHF

cdr3_length: 12
clone_size: .
v_call: TRBV12-3/TRBV12-4
d_call: .
j_call: TRBJ1-1
cdr3_nt: TGTGCCAGCAGGGGAACACTGAAGGAAGCTTTCTTT
cdr3_aa: CASRGTLKEAFF

cdr3_length: 17
clone_size: .
v_call: TRBV10-3
d_call: .
j_call: TRBJ2-5
cdr3_nt: TGTGCCATCAACAGCGGGTCGGGTGAGGGCAGTCGGGAGACCCAGTACTTC
cdr3_aa: CAINSGSGEGSRETQYF

cdr3_length: 14
clone_size: .
v_call: TRBV7-2
d_call: TRBD1
j_call: TRBJ1-2
cdr3_nt: TGTGCCAGCAGCTTGGGACAGCCTGGCTATGGCTACACCTTC
cdr3_aa: CASSLGQPGYGYTF

cdr3_length: 14
clone_size: .
v_call: TRBV27
d_call: TRBD2
j_call: TRBJ2-5
cdr3_nt: TGTGCCAGCAGGCCCGGGACTAGCTATGAGACCCAGTACTTC
cdr3_aa: CASRPGTSYETQYF

cdr3_length: 15
clone_size: .
v_call: TRBV9
d_call: TRBD2
j_call: TRBJ2-7
cdr3_nt: TGTGCCAGCAGCGTAGGCGGGGGGAAGCCCTACGAGCAGTACTTC
cdr3_aa: CASSVGGGKPYEQYF

cdr3_length: 14
clone_size: few
v_call: TRBV10-3
d_call: TRBD1
j_call: TRBJ2-5
cdr3_nt: TGTGCCATCACCCGGGACAGTATGGGGGAGACCCAGTACTTC
cdr3_aa: CAITRDSMGETQYF

cdr3_length: 15
clone_size: few
v_call: TRBV12-3/TRBV12-4
d_call: TRBD1
j_call: TRBJ1-2
cdr3_nt: TGTGCCAGCAGTTTAGATGGGACAGCCCCCTATGGCTACACCTTC
cdr3_aa: CASSLDGTAPYGYTF

cdr3_length: 14
clone_size: .
v_call: TRBV9
d_call: .
j_call: TRBJ1-1
cdr3_nt: TGTGCCAGCAATTCAGGGAGCTCCTACACTGAAGCTTTCTTT
cdr3_aa: CASNSGSSYTEAFF

cdr3_length: 13
clone_size: few
v_call: TRBV20-1
d_call: .
j_call: TRBJ1-5
cdr3_nt: TGCAGTGCTATTGGAGGCTACAATCAGCCCCAGCATTTT
cdr3_aa: CSAIGGYNQPQHF

cdr3_length: 16
clone_size: many
v_call: TRBV29-1
d_call: TRBD2
j_call: TRBJ2-2
cdr3_nt: TGCAGCGTTGAAGCCGGGCGGGAGGTCGACACCGGGGAGCTGTTTTTT
cdr3_aa: CSVEAGREVDTGELFF

cdr3_length: 14
clone_size: few
v_call: TRBV12-3/TRBV12-4
d_call: .
j_call: TRBJ2-3
cdr3_nt: TGTGCCAGCAGTGTCCGCGAGGGGCTCGGTACGCAGTATTTT
cdr3_aa: CASSVREGLGTQYF

cdr3_length: 13
clone_size: few
v_call: TRBV7-6
d_call: .
j_call: TRBJ1-5
cdr3_nt: TGTGCCAGCAGCTTAAACCCTGCTGGGCCCCAGCATTTT
cdr3_aa: CASSLNPAGPQHF

cdr3_length: 14
clone_size: many
v_call: TRBV12-3/TRBV12-4
d_call: TRBD1
j_call: TRBJ2-4
cdr3_nt: TGTGCCAGCAGTCCCTTTAGGGGGCAGGGCATTCAGTACTTC
cdr3_aa: CASSPFRGQGIQYF

cdr3_length: 15
clone_size: few
v_call: TRBV25-1
d_call: .
j_call: TRBJ1-5
cdr3_nt: TGTGCCAGAGACTTTCACAGGGATCCCAATCAGCCCCAGCATTTT
cdr3_aa: CARDFHRDPNQPQHF

cdr3_length: 14
clone_size: few
v_call: TRBV11-2
d_call: TRBD1
j_call: TRBJ1-5
cdr3_nt: TGTGCCAGCAGCATTGACAGGGTTAGACAGCCCCAGCATTTT
cdr3_aa: CASSIDRVRQPQHF

cdr3_length: 14
clone_size: .
v_call: TRBV20-1
d_call: TRBD2
j_call: TRBJ2-1
cdr3_nt: TGCAGTGCTAGAGAAGGTAGCGGGAGGGCGGGGCAGTTCTTC
cdr3_aa: CSAREGSGRAGQFF

cdr3_length: 16
clone_size: few
v_call: TRBV20-1
d_call: .
j_call: TRBJ2-2
cdr3_nt: TGCAGTGCTAGAGATCTTGAGCGGATGAACACCGGGGAGCTGTTTTTT
cdr3_aa: CSARDLERMNTGELFF

cdr3_length: 13
clone_size: .
v_call: TRBV30
d_call: .
j_call: TRBJ2-7
cdr3_nt: TGTGCCTGGACCCGGACACCAGGTCGCGAGCAGTACTTC
cdr3_aa: CAWTRTPGREQYF

cdr3_length: 16
clone_size: many
v_call: TRBV7-2
d_call: TRBD1
j_call: TRBJ2-2
cdr3_nt: TGTGCCAGCAGCTTAGCCGGGACAGGGTTCGCCGGGGAGCTGTTTTTT
cdr3_aa: CASSLAGTGFAGELFF

cdr3_length: 12
clone_size: few
v_call: TRBV28
d_call: .
j_call: TRBJ2-3
cdr3_nt: TGTGCCAGCCGGCCCTTAGCGGCCCGGCAGTATTTT
cdr3_aa: CASRPLAARQYF

cdr3_length: 11
clone_size: .
v_call: TRBV20-1
d_call: .
j_call: TRBJ2-7
cdr3_nt: TGCAGTGCTCCCGTCGACTACGAGCAGTACTTC
cdr3_aa: CSAPVDYEQYF

cdr3_length: 15
clone_size: .
v_call: TRBV11-1
d_call: .
j_call: TRBJ2-5
cdr3_nt: TGTGCCAGCAGCTTGCAGGCGTGGGGAGAAGAGACCCAGTACTTC
cdr3_aa: CASSLQAWGEETQYF

cdr3_length: 15
clone_size: .
v_call: TRBV4-1
d_call: TRBD1
j_call: TRBJ1-2
cdr3_nt: TGCGCCAGCAGCCAAGTGGCAGGGGGCGTGTTGGGCTACACCTTC
cdr3_aa: CASSQVAGGVLGYTF

cdr3_length: 13
clone_size: .
v_call: TRBV19
d_call: .
j_call: TRBJ2-5
cdr3_nt: TGTGCCAGTAGTATAGGTTCTGGAGAGACCCAGTACTTC
cdr3_aa: CASSIGSGETQYF

cdr3_length: 15
clone_size: .
v_call: TRBV20-1
d_call: .
j_call: TRBJ1-6
cdr3_nt: TGCAGTGCTAGAGATCCCCGGCAGGCTCCTTCACCCCTCCACTTT
cdr3_aa: CSARDPRQAPSPLHF

cdr3_length: 15
clone_size: few
v_call: TRBV5-5
d_call: TRBD1
j_call: TRBJ1-5
cdr3_nt: TGTGCCAGCAGCGAGGGACAGGGAGGGCATCAGCCCCAGCATTTT
cdr3_aa: CASSEGQGGHQPQHF

cdr3_length: 15
clone_size: .
v_call: TRBV4-2
d_call: .
j_call: TRBJ2-7
cdr3_nt: TGTGCCAGCAGCCAAGAACTGGACGGAACCTACGAGCAGTACTTC
cdr3_aa: CASSQELDGTYEQYF

cdr3_length: 17
clone_size: .
v_call: TRBV7-9
d_call: TRBD2
j_call: TRBJ2-1
cdr3_nt: TGTGCCAGCAGCCCCCCCCCCGGGAGGACCTCCTACAATGAGCAGTTCTTC
cdr3_aa: CASSPPPGRTSYNEQFF

cdr3_length: 15
clone_size: .
v_call: TRBV5-1
d_call: TRBD1
j_call: TRBJ2-1
cdr3_nt: TGCGCCAGCAGCTGGGGGACAGGGGATGTAGGGGAGCAGTTCTTC
cdr3_aa: CASSWGTGDVGEQFF

cdr3_length: 14
clone_size: .
v_call: TRBV20-1
d_call: .
j_call: TRBJ1-1
cdr3_nt: TGCAGTGCTAGATCCGGGGGCGCGAACACTGAAGCTTTCTTT
cdr3_aa: CSARSGGANTEAFF

cdr3_length: 13
clone_size: few
v_call: TRBV28
d_call: .
j_call: TRBJ2-7
cdr3_nt: TGTGCCAGCGGTCCCCGTGGGCCCTACGAGCAGTACTTC
cdr3_aa: CASGPRGPYEQYF

cdr3_length: 15
clone_size: many
v_call: TRBV11-2
d_call: TRBD1
j_call: TRBJ2-1
cdr3_nt: TGTGCCAGCAGCCCTGGACAGGGTGACTACAATGAGCAGTTCTTC
cdr3_aa: CASSPGQGDYNEQFF

cdr3_length: 16
clone_size: .
v_call: TRBV5-6
d_call: TRBD2
j_call: TRBJ2-1
cdr3_nt: TGTGCCAGCAGCTGGTTCGGGACTACCGCCTACAATGAGCAGTTCTTC
cdr3_aa: CASSWFGTTAYNEQFF

cdr3_length: 16
clone_size: .
v_call: TRBV4-3
d_call: TRBD2
j_call: TRBJ2-1
cdr3_nt: TGCGCCAGCAGCCAAGTTCCGCTTAGCGGGAATTCCGAGCAGTTCTTC
cdr3_aa: CASSQVPLSGNSEQFF

cdr3_length: 14
clone_size: many
v_call: TRBV27
d_call: .
j_call: TRBJ2-1
cdr3_nt: TGTGCCAGCAGTTTATTCTACTCCTACAATGAGCAGTTCTTC
cdr3_aa: CASSLFYSYNEQFF

cdr3_length: 17
clone_size: few
v_call: TRBV28
d_call: TRBD1
j_call: TRBJ2-5
cdr3_nt: TGTGCCAGCAGTTATAGTCGACAGGGCGGAGGACAAGAGACCCAGTACTTC
cdr3_aa: CASSYSRQGGGQETQYF

cdr3_length: 16
clone_size: few
v_call: TRBV7-6
d_call: TRBD1
j_call: TRBJ2-1
cdr3_nt: TGTGCCAGCAGGCCGACCGGGACAGGCACCTACAATGAGCAGTTCTTC
cdr3_aa: CASRPTGTGTYNEQFF

cdr3_length: 16
clone_size: .
v_call: TRBV6-2/TRBV6-3
d_call: .
j_call: TRBJ2-1
cdr3_nt: TGTGCCAGCACCCCGGGCCCGGGGGGCTCCTACAATGAGCGGTTCTTC
cdr3_aa: CASTPGPGGSYNERFF

cdr3_length: 16
clone_size: few
v_call: TRBV10-3
d_call: TRBD1
j_call: TRBJ2-2
cdr3_nt: TGTGCCATCAGTGGGGCGGACAGGGGAAACACCGGGGAGCTGTTTTTT
cdr3_aa: CAISGADRGNTGELFF